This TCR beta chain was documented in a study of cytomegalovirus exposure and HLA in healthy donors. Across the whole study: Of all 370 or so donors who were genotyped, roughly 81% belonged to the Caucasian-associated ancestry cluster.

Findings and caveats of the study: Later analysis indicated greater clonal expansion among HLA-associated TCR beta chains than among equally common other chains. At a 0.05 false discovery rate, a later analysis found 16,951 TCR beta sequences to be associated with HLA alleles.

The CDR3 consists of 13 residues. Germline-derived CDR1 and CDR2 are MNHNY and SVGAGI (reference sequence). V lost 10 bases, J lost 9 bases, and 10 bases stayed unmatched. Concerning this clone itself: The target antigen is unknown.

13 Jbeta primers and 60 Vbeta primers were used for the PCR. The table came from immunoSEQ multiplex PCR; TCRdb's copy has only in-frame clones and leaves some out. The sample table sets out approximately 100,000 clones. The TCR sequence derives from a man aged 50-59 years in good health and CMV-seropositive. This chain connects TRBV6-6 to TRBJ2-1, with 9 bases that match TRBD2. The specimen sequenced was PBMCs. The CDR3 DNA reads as TGTGCCACCCTGGTAGCGGGAGTGAGTGAGCAGTTCTTC. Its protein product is CATLVAGVSEQFF.